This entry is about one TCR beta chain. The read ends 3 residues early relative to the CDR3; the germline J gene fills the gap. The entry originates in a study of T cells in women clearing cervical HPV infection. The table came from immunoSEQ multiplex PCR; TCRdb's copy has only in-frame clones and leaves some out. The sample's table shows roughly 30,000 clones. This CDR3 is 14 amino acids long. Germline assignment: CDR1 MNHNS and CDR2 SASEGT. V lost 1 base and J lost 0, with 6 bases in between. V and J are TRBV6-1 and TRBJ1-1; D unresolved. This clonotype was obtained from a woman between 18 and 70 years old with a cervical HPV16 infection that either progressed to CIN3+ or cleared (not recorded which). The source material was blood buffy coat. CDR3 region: CASSEGALNTEAFF. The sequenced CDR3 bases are TGTGCCAGCAGTGAAGGGGCCCTGAACACTGAA.